The clone carrying this TCR beta chain was detected a few times. Antigen specificity is unknown. MiXCR, run by TCRdb on the reads, gives a single entry per CDR3 protein. The table includes about a million distinct CDR3 sequences, approximately 30% detected once. Germline CDR1 is MGHRA and CDR2 is YSYEKL. The CDR3 is 16 amino acids. V lost 0 bases, J lost 2 bases, and 13 bases lay in between. The data stem from a study of T cell repertoires in cytomegalovirus infection. About the research overall: Both a matching HLA type and CMV infection were indicated by public TCR beta signatures.

The chain carries TRBV4-1 and TRBJ1-1, with unresolved D. The input for sequencing was cultured CD8+ T cells from PBMCs, taken from culture after CMV antigen stimulation. The source of this sequence is a human donor in good health (CMV status not recorded). Some clones in this sample may be carry-over from other donors' samples. CDR3 nucleotide sequence: TGCGCCAGCAGCCAAGACCAGTCCTCTCCTAACACTGAAGCTTTCTTT. Amino acids: CASSQDQSSPNTEAFF.